The 2 T cell receptor beta chains presented below share a single source sample, sequenced in a study of CD8+CD57+ T cells in acquired aplastic anemia. Both TCR beta VDJ combination and CDR3 sequence profiling were carried out. Genomic DNA was the template for this profiling. A single record per CDR3 protein comes from TCRdb applying MiXCR to the reads. Of some 44,000 distinct CDR3 sequences in the sample, about 70% were seen once. The sequenced sample was sorted CD4+, CD8+, or CD8+CD57+ T cells (not recorded which) from PBMCs. These receptors were collected from a human donor in good health, serving as a control.

J is TRBJ2-3 and V is TRBV25-1; perhaps D is TRBD1 or TRBD2 (6 bases each). This CDR3 has 16 residues. Trimming pared 2 bases from V and 0 bases from J, leaving 12 bases between. Germline V lookup: CDR1 MGHDK, CDR2 SYGVNS. CDR3 protein: CASSEGGRGSTDTQYF. In nucleotides, the CDR3 is TGTGCCAGCAGTGAAGGGGGGCGGGGAAGCACAGATACGCAGTATTTT. The full variable domain, with the rest looked up from reference TRBV25-1 and TRBJ2-3, is EADIYQTPRYLVIGTGKKITLECSQTMGHDKMYWYQQDPGMELHLIHYSYGVNSTEKGDLSSESTVSRIRTEHFPLTLESARPSHTSQYLCASSEGGRGSTDTQYFGPGTRLTVL.

The genes are TRBV6-2 or TRBV6-3 and TRBJ1-1; D ambiguous. With 4 bases removed from V and 3 bases from J, the gap between germline ends came to 9 bases. This CDR3 contains 13 residues. The germline CDR1 and CDR2 sequences are MNHEY and SVGEGT. CDR3 protein: CASSSTVYTEAFF. In nucleotides, the CDR3 is TGTGCCAGCAGTTCCACGGTCTACACTGAAGCTTTCTTT.